The 25 T cell receptor beta chains reported below all come from one sample, sequenced in a study of shared clonotypes between healthy human individuals. The method was immunoSEQ multiplex PCR; TCRdb's version includes in-frame clones alone and lacks a portion of them. The sample has roughly 1,100,000 clones, under 80% seen once; the top ten hold less than 1.5%. Material for sequencing was memory CD4+ T cells sorted from blood. The subset: CD45RA-negative fraction. The receptors originated from a man aged 18 to 29 in good health.

Here the CDR3 DNA reads TGTGCCAGCACCCGCGGGGAGGGAACCCATGGCTACACCTTC. It is translated as CASTRGEGTHGYTF. The V gene is TRBV7-9, the J gene TRBJ1-2; D is uncertain. The CDR3 is 14 amino acids. Trimming left V 7 bases short and J 6 bases short, with 18 bases between. Germline CDR1 and CDR2: SEHNR and FQNEAQ (reference sequence).

This clone was seen a handful of times. The chain is built from TRBV10-3 and TRBJ2-5; maybe TRBD2 (6 bases). Germline values: CDR1 ENHRY, CDR2 SYGVKD. Trimming left V 10 bases short and J 5 bases short, with 35 bases between. The CDR3 sequence is 19 residues long. The CDR3 DNA follows: TGTGCCACTGGGGGACCCGGGACGGGAGAGTTTGTTAACGAGGAGACCCAGTACTTC. It is translated as CATGGPGTGEFVNEETQYF.

This clone has at least ten counts. The rearrangement uses TRBV7-9 and TRBJ2-3, with 8 bases aligning to TRBD2. The CDR3 spans 16 residues. The V and J ends lost 0 bases and 5 bases, in that order; junction bases with no gene match: 7. Germline CDR1 and CDR2: SEHNR and FQNEAQ (reference sequence). CDR3 in amino acids: CASSLARAGARDTQYF. Written as DNA, the CDR3 is TGTGCCAGCAGCTTAGCTCGAGCGGGGGCCCGAGATACGCAGTATTTT. Drawing the rest from reference TRBV7-9 and TRBJ2-3, the complete variable domain is DTGVSQNPRHKITKRGQNVTFRCDPISEHNRLYWYRQTLGQGPEFLTYFQNEAQLEKSRLLSDRFSAERPKGSFSTLEIQRTEQGDSAMYLCASSLARAGARDTQYFGPGTRLTVL.

The rearrangement uses TRBV2 and TRBJ2-7; 10 positions match TRBD1. From germline, CDR1 is SNHLY and CDR2 FYNNEI. The CDR3 totals 15 residues. The V and J ends lost 6 bases and 0 bases, in that order; junction bases with no gene match: 5. In DNA form, the CDR3 reads TGTGCCAGCAGGGGGGGACAGGGGATCTCCTACGAGCAGTACTTC. Translating it yields CASRGGQGISYEQYF.

The chain combines TRBV19 with TRBJ1-1; the D is unclear. V was clipped by 8 bases and J by 1 base, with 8 bases between them. This CDR3 is 12 amino acids long. Germline loops: CDR1 LNHDA, CDR2 SQIVND (reference sequence). DNA of the CDR3: TGTGCCAGTTGTAGGCAGAACACTGAAGCTTTCTTT. This sequence encodes CASCRQNTEAFF.

The chain combines TRBV4-3 with TRBJ1-6; no definite D call. V was pared by 0 bases and J by 5 bases, with 11 bases between. The germline V gene has CDR1 LGHNA and CDR2 YSLEER. The CDR3 runs to 16 residues. CDR3 coding DNA: TGCGCCAGCAGCCAAGAGCCTGGGTACAATAATTCACCCCTCCACTTT. Protein product: CASSQEPGYNNSPLHF.

The V and J genes are TRBV6-5 and TRBJ2-5; D perhaps matches TRBD2 (5 bases). The germline V gene has CDR1 MNHEY and CDR2 SVGAGI. There are 13 residues in the CDR3. Trimming removed 5 bases at V and 2 bases at J, with 9 bases between. The CDR3 DNA follows: TGTGCCAGCAGTCGGGGATCTCAAGAGACCCAGTACTTC. It is translated as CASSRGSQETQYF.

The V call is TRBV10-3, the J call TRBJ2-7; TRBD1 aligns across 9 bases. CDR1 is ENHRY, CDR2 SYGVKD, per germline. This CDR3 comprises 14 residues. J was trimmed by 4 bases and V by 4 bases; bases with no gene match: 5. The CDR3 DNA sequence: TGTGCCATCAGTGGAGCGGGACAGGGATACGAGCAGTACTTC. Translation gives CAISGAGQGYEQYF.

This chain links TRBV6-4 with TRBJ2-2; D gene ambiguous. V was pared by 3 bases and J by 7 bases, with 9 bases between. The CDR3 runs to 13 residues. CDR1 is MRHNA and CDR2 is SNTAGT in the germline V gene. DNA for the CDR3: TGTGCCAGCAGTGATTCTGGGGTCGGGGAGCTGTTTTTT. Its protein is CASSDSGVGELFF.

The chain combines TRBV28 with TRBJ2-1; D is perhaps TRBD2 (6 bases). The CDR3 covers 14 residues. Germline V CDR1 and CDR2: MDHEN, SYDVKM. V lost 2 bases to trimming and J lost 8 bases, with 13 bases between them. CDR3 in DNA: TGTGCCAGCAGTTTAACCGGGAGTAAAGATGAGCAGTTCTTC. Its protein is CASSLTGSKDEQFF.

The chain combines TRBV6-1 with TRBJ2-7; TRBD1 is a possible D gene (6 bases). With 2 bases removed from V and 2 bases from J, the gap between germline ends came to 10 bases. This CDR3 region has 14 residues. Germline V gene sequence: CDR1 MNHNS, CDR2 SASEGT. CDR3 region: CASSELDRPYEQYF. The CDR3 coding sequence is TGTGCCAGCAGTGAACTGGACAGACCCTACGAGCAGTACTTC.

This chain links TRBV4-1 with TRBJ2-1; 15 positions match TRBD2. Per germline, CDR1 MGHRA and CDR2 YSYEKL. The V gene end was trimmed by 3 bases and the J gene end by 6 bases; junction bases not matched to a gene: 6. The CDR3 totals 17 residues. The CDR3 nucleotides read TGCGCCAGCAGCCAGGGCGGGACTAGCGGGAGGAGCAATGAGCAGTTCTTC. Translation gives CASSQGGTSGRSNEQFF.

The chain joins TRBV7-9 to TRBJ2-3; D is unclear. Per the germline V gene, CDR1 is SEHNR and CDR2 is FQNEAQ (reference sequence). V was clipped by 6 bases and J by 8 bases, with 15 bases between them. This CDR3 has 13 residues. CDR3 loop: CASSPWTLGTQYF. CDR3 sequence (DNA): TGTGCCAGCAGTCCCTGGACGCTTGGTACGCAGTATTTT.

This clone was seen more than once but under ten times. The genes are TRBV6-1 and TRBJ2-7; TRBD1 might be the D (6 bases). The CDR3 has 15 residues. The V end lost 0 bases, the J end lost 5 bases, and 14 bases lay between the germline ends. The germline CDR1 and CDR2 sequences are MNHNS and SASEGT. CDR3 amino acids: CASSEAQGPIHEQYF. The CDR3 nucleotides are TGTGCCAGCAGTGAAGCACAGGGCCCGATCCACGAGCAGTACTTC.

The rearrangement links TRBV10-3 to TRBJ1-5; D uncertain. CDR1 is ENHRY and CDR2 is SYGVKD in the germline V gene. The CDR3 runs to 13 residues. V lost 5 bases and J lost 3, with 8 bases in between. The CDR3 DNA reads as TGTGCCATCAGTTCGTATCCCAATCAGCCCCAGCATTTT. As protein: CAISSYPNQPQHF.

The CDR3 DNA is TGTGCCAGCAGCAAATACCTACAGGGGGGCGGAAACACCATATATTTT. Translation gives CASSKYLQGGGNTIYF. V usage is TRBV7-2 and J usage is TRBJ1-3; 8 bases line up with TRBD1. Germline assignment: CDR1 SGHTA and CDR2 FQGNSA. CDR3 length equals 16 residues. V trimming: 5 bases; J trimming: 4 bases; junction bases outside the gene matches: 10.

This clone was observed a handful of times. V usage is TRBV29-1 and J usage is TRBJ1-2; possibly TRBD1 for D (5 bases). From germline, CDR1 is SQVTM and CDR2 ANQGSEA. Trimming removed 3 bases from V and 6 bases from J, with 11 bases in between. The CDR3 consists of 12 residues. This CDR3 reads CSVEAWGDGYTF. The CDR3 DNA reads as TGCAGCGTTGAGGCTTGGGGGGATGGCTACACCTTC.

J is TRBJ2-5 and V is TRBV5-1; TRBD2 matches 7 bases. The CDR3 extends over 14 amino acids. Trimming cost V 0 bases and J 4 bases; bases outside gene matches: 3. Per the germline V gene, CDR1 is SGHRS and CDR2 is YFSETQ. This CDR3 is CASSLEGRAETQYF. The DNA for the CDR3 is TGCGCCAGCAGCTTGGAAGGGAGGGCAGAGACCCAGTACTTC.

The chain links TRBV2 to TRBJ1-5; no reliable D call. Germline V gene sequence: CDR1 SNHLY, CDR2 FYNNEI. V lost 3 bases and J lost 9, with 15 bases in between. CDR3 length: 14 residues. The CDR3 protein is CASSDTGSWRPQHF. CDR3 in DNA: TGTGCCAGCAGTGATACGGGCTCATGGCGGCCCCAGCATTTT.

The rearrangement links TRBV29-1 to TRBJ2-1, with 10 bases that match TRBD1. Unmatched junction bases numbered 11, after V lost 8 bases and J lost 7 bases. Per the germline V gene, CDR1 is SQVTM and CDR2 is ANQGSEA. This CDR3 comprises 14 residues. CDR3 in amino acids: CSYKRDRGWNEQFF. The CDR3 DNA follows: TGCAGCTACAAACGGGACAGGGGATGGAATGAGCAGTTCTTC.

V is TRBV29-1 and J is TRBJ1-1, with D unresolved. Germline CDR1 and CDR2: SQVTM and ANQGSEA. The V end lost 6 bases, the J end lost 0 bases, and 11 bases lay between the germline ends. CDR3 size: 13 residues. CDR3 nucleotides: TGCAGCGTCTCTCGTGCCATGAACACTGAAGCTTTCTTT. Translating it yields CSVSRAMNTEAFF.

The chain couples TRBV2 to TRBJ2-6, with 8 bases identical to TRBD1. CDR1 is SNHLY and CDR2 is FYNNEI in the germline V gene. The J segment lost 4 bases and the V segment lost 5 bases, leaving 22 bases of the junction unmatched. This CDR3 comprises 21 residues. The CDR3 here is CASSPKPLGTGTSRGANVLTF. The CDR3 DNA reads as TGTGCCAGCAGTCCTAAACCCCTAGGGACAGGCACCTCGAGGGGGGCCAACGTCCTGACTTTC.

The gene calls are TRBV5-5 and TRBJ1-2, with D perhaps matching TRBD1 (5 bases). The germline CDR1 and CDR2 sequences are SGHKS and YYEKEE (reference sequence). Trimming cost V 1 base and J 0 bases, with 10 bases left between them. The CDR3 is 15 residues long. The CDR3 nucleotides are TGTGCCAGCAGCTTGTGGGGACCCGCTAACTATGGCTACACCTTC. This gives the protein CASSLWGPANYGYTF.

The rearrangement joins TRBV30 to TRBJ1-6, with D possibly TRBD1 on 5 matching bases. V dropped 0 bases and J dropped 9 bases, with 12 bases sitting between them. The CDR3 has 14 amino acids. The germline V gene has CDR1 GTSNPN and CDR2 SVGIG (reference sequence). CDR3 residues: CAWSVLVTASPLHF. DNA of the CDR3: TGTGCCTGGAGTGTACTTGTGACAGCTTCACCCCTCCACTTT.

This chain connects TRBV14 to TRBJ1-2; D unresolved. CDR1 and CDR2 from the germline V gene are SGHDN and FVKESK. The CDR3 sequence is 13 residues long. Between the trimmed V and J ends, which lost 1 base and 8 bases, there was a span of 11 bases. CDR3 loop: CASSQVPVGGYTF. The CDR3 nucleotides read TGTGCCAGCAGCCAAGTACCGGTTGGGGGCTACACCTTC.